A single sample is the source of the 31 T cell receptor beta chains below, sequenced in a study of blood T cell repertoires in COVID-19. Generated by immunoSEQ multiplex PCR, the TCRdb table keeps only in-frame clones and is missing some. The sample records about 190,000 clones, roughly 80% being singletons. Sample: PBMCs or T cells enriched from blood (not recorded which). These receptor sequences come from a woman in her twenties or thirties who had recovered from COVID-19.

The chain recombines TRBV11-2 with TRBJ1-3, with D maybe TRBD1 (5 bases). Trimming cost V 5 bases and J 2 bases, with 13 bases left between them. Germline lookup yields CDR1 SGHAT and CDR2 FQNNGV. The CDR3 is 15 residues long. Here the CDR3 reads CASSRTGGTGNTIYF. The CDR3 bases are TGTGCCAGCAGCCGTACAGGTGGCACTGGAAACACCATATATTTT.

This sequence joins TRBV21-1 and TRBJ1-3; no check of the table's D call, TRBD1, against the DNA was made. TRBV21-1 is reported as a pseudogene. This CDR3 is 15 amino acids long. This chain's CDR3 is CASIPGQTSGNTIYF. CDR3 sequence (DNA): TGTGCCAGCATTCCGGGACAGACCTCTGGAAACACCATATATTTT.

The chain combines TRBV7-2 with TRBJ1-4; weak D call: TRBD1 (6 bases). Germline CDR1 and CDR2: SGHTA and FQGNSA. V was cut by 1 base and J by 2 bases, with 14 bases left in between. The CDR3 sequence is 17 residues long. The CDR3, as DNA: TGTGCCAGCAGCTTAGGTTGGGGGCGGTTGACTAATGAAAAACTGTTTTTT. Its translation: CASSLGWGRLTNEKLFF. Full variable domain (missing parts from reference TRBV7-2 and TRBJ1-4): GAGVSQSPSNKVTEKGKDVELRCDPISGHTALYWYRQSLGQGLEFLIYFQGNSAPDKSGLPSDRFSAERTGGSVSTLTIQRTQQEDSAVYLCASSLGWGRLTNEKLFFGSGTQLSVL.

The chain links TRBV5-8 to TRBJ1-5; tentatively, D is TRBD1 (5 bases). V was cut by 0 bases and J by 4 bases, with 11 bases left in between. Germline V gives CDR1 SGHTS, CDR2 YDEGEE. The CDR3 sequence is 15 residues long. The DNA of the CDR3 is TGTGCCAGCAGCTTGGCCTGGCAGGGTAATCAGCCCCAGCATTTT. As protein: CASSLAWQGNQPQHF.

This clone was counted only a few times. The rearrangement uses TRBV7-9 and TRBJ1-3, with TRBD1 matching 8 bases. The CDR3 extends over 13 amino acids. Per the germline V gene, CDR1 is SEHNR and CDR2 is FQNEAQ (reference sequence). The J segment lost 4 bases and the V segment lost 7 bases, leaving 3 bases of the junction unmatched. For the CDR3, the DNA is TGTGCCAGCATGCGACAGGGGGGAAACACCATATATTTT. Translated, it gives CASMRQGGNTIYF.

The chain links TRBV5-1 to TRBJ2-3, with 11 bases identical to TRBD2. The CDR3 is made up of 15 amino acids. Germline V lookup: CDR1 SGHRS, CDR2 YFSETQ. J gave up 7 bases and V 4 bases, and 8 bases lay outside the gene matches. DNA for the CDR3: TGCGCCAGCAGCCTTAGCGGGGGGGCCTTAAATACGCAGTATTTT. Translation gives CASSLSGGALNTQYF.

The chain has TRBV5-5 and TRBJ1-6, with TRBD1 matching over 9 bases. CDR3 length equals 17 residues. Looked up from germline, CDR1 is SGHKS and CDR2 is YYEKEE (reference sequence). The V and J ends lost 4 bases and 2 bases, in that order; junction bases with no gene match: 7. In DNA, the CDR3 is TGTGCCAGCAGCCCGTGGGACAGGGTAACCTATAATTCACCCCTCCACTTT. Encoded protein: CASSPWDRVTYNSPLHF.

V gene TRBV6-2 or TRBV6-3 combines with J gene TRBJ1-4; D call uncertain. Per germline, CDR1 MNHEY and CDR2 SVGEGT. V lost 4 bases, J lost 7 bases, and 25 bases lay in between. CDR3 size: 18 residues. The CDR3 sequence is CASSSGFPGRGPAEKLFF. The CDR3 DNA reads TGTGCCAGCAGTTCGGGTTTCCCCGGCCGCGGGCCGGCTGAAAAACTGTTTTTT.

The V call is TRBV6-6, the J call TRBJ2-7; 10 bases align to TRBD2. Germline V gives CDR1 MNHNY, CDR2 SVGAGI (reference sequence). The CDR3 has 15 amino acids. Germline trimming cut 5 bases from V and 4 bases from J; bases unmatched to any gene: 8. CDR3 sequence reads: CASSDPSGSKYEQYF. The CDR3 DNA is TGTGCCAGCAGTGACCCTAGCGGGAGTAAGTACGAGCAGTACTTC.

This clone came up once. Other DNA sequences in the same sample also yield this CDR3. The chain has TRBV6-5 and TRBJ2-1; 8 nucleotides align to TRBD2. The length of the CDR3 is 15 residues. V dropped 0 bases and J dropped 6; count of bases not matched to a gene: 4. Germline-derived CDR1 and CDR2 are MNHEY and SVGAGI. The chain's CDR3 is CASSYSRLAGNEQFF. The CDR3 nucleotides read TGTGCCAGCAGTTACTCGCGTCTAGCGGGCAATGAGCAGTTCTTC.

The chain uses TRBV30 and TRBJ1-5; a weak D match, TRBD1 (6 bases). V dropped 2 bases and J dropped 4 bases, with 12 bases sitting between them. CDR3 length equals 14 residues. CDR1 GTSNPN and CDR2 SVGIG come from the germline V gene (reference sequence). CDR3 loop: CAWSPDSTNQPQHF. The CDR3 bases are TGTGCCTGGAGTCCGGACAGCACGAATCAGCCCCAGCATTTT.

The CDR3 sequence is CASSTGTAGEKLFF. For the CDR3, the DNA is TGCGCCAGCAGCACCGGGACAGCCGGTGAAAAACTGTTTTTT. The rearrangement links TRBV5-1 to TRBJ1-4, with 7 bases identical to TRBD1. V gave up 4 bases and J gave up 7 bases; unmatched junction bases: 7. Germline lookup yields CDR1 SGHRS and CDR2 YFSETQ. This CDR3 spans 14 amino acids.

The chain recombines TRBV6-4 with TRBJ1-5; TRBD1 aligns across 9 bases. In germline, CDR1 is MRHNA, CDR2 SNTAGT. V shed 4 bases and J 5 bases; nucleotides not matched to a gene: 9. The CDR3 consists of 16 residues. The CDR3 loop reads CASSAANGQGHQPQHF. The CDR3 DNA is TGTGCCAGCAGTGCCGCAAATGGACAGGGGCATCAGCCCCAGCATTTT.

The gene calls are TRBV6-4 and TRBJ2-1, with no clear D. The V end lost 3 bases, the J end lost 6 bases, and 9 bases lay between the germline ends. Germline V lookup: CDR1 MRHNA, CDR2 SNTAGT. The CDR3 runs 13 residues. CDR3 DNA sequence: TGTGCCAGCAGTGAACCCCCCGGCAATGAGCAGTTCTTC. The encoded protein is CASSEPPGNEQFF.

This clone was detected ten times or more. The rearrangement links TRBV29-1 to TRBJ1-4, with TRBD1 as a possible D gene (6 bases). This CDR3 contains 13 residues. Germline CDR1 reads SQVTM; CDR2 reads ANQGSEA. V dropped 7 bases and J dropped 3 bases, with 12 bases sitting between them. CDR3 nucleotide sequence: TGCAGCGCCCTACAGGGAGCTAATGAAAAACTGTTTTTT. This translates into CSALQGANEKLFF.

The count of this clone is one. The rearrangement uses TRBV7-3 and TRBJ1-5, with D unresolved. Germline CDR1 SGHTA, CDR2 FQGTGA. The ends were cut back, 2 bases at V and 7 bases at J, with 12 bases in the middle. CDR3 size: 14 residues. Written as DNA, the CDR3 is TGTGCCAGCAGCTTACTGGGAGTAGGCCAGCCCCAGCATTTT. Protein sequence: CASSLLGVGQPQHF.

The chain couples TRBV5-4 to TRBJ1-2, with D possibly being TRBD1 (6 bases). Trimming took 4 bases from V and 4 from J, leaving 20 bases between them. This CDR3 has 16 amino acids. CDR1 and CDR2 (germline): SGHNT, YYREEE (reference sequence). In DNA, the CDR3 is TGTGCCAGCAGCCTAGAACAGGGACGAGTGGGCTATGGCTACACCTTC. Its translation is CASSLEQGRVGYGYTF.

The chain combines TRBV5-6 with TRBJ2-2; D ambiguous. The CDR3 spans 14 residues. V was trimmed by 0 bases and J by 1 base, leaving 4 bases between them. Germline loops: CDR1 SGHDT, CDR2 YYEEEE. CDR3 amino acids: CASSLGQNTGELFF. As DNA, the CDR3 is TGTGCCAGCAGCTTGGGACAGAACACCGGGGAGCTGTTTTTT.

This rearrangement joins TRBV24-1 to TRBJ2-7; TRBD1 matches 7 bases. Germline V lookup: CDR1 KGHDR, CDR2 SFDVKD. The CDR3 spans 16 residues. V shed 4 bases and J 2 bases; nucleotides not matched to a gene: 10. For the CDR3, the DNA is TGTGCCACCAGTGACCGCCCCAGGGACAGTGCCTACGAGCAGTACTTC. It is translated as CATSDRPRDSAYEQYF.

This clone was recorded a few times. The rearrangement uses TRBV28 and TRBJ1-5; D call uncertain. The ends were cut back, 5 bases at V and 6 bases at J, with 2 bases in the middle. Per germline, CDR1 MDHEN and CDR2 SYDVKM. This CDR3 is built from 10 residues. CDR3: CASSRQPQHF. The CDR3 nucleotides are TGTGCCAGCAGTCGTCAGCCCCAGCATTTT.

The chain carries TRBV27 and TRBJ2-7, with a weak D call TRBD2 (5 bases). Germline CDR1 and CDR2: MNHEY and SMNVEV (reference sequence). Trimming left V 2 bases short and J 6 bases short, with 14 bases between. This CDR3 contains 14 residues. The CDR3 protein is CASSLAPFAGEQYV. In nucleotides, the CDR3 is TGTGCCAGCAGTTTAGCCCCGTTTGCGGGCGAGCAGTACGTC.

This clone was seen only a few times. This chain joins TRBV2 and TRBJ2-7; 7 bases map to TRBD1. Germline CDR1 reads SNHLY; CDR2 reads FYNNEI. The CDR3 consists of 15 residues. With 6 bases clipped from V and 3 bases from J, the junction kept 11 bases outside the gene matches. The CDR3: CASSPPGTAYYEQYF. Written as DNA, the CDR3 is TGTGCCAGCAGCCCTCCCGGGACAGCTTACTACGAGCAGTACTTC.

The rearrangement links TRBV6-5 to TRBJ2-2; TRBD1 is a possible D gene (7 bases). CDR3 length: 14 amino acids. Trimming stripped 6 bases from V and 5 bases from J, with 13 bases between. Germline assignment: CDR1 MNHEY and CDR2 SVGAGI. The CDR3 nucleotides are TGTGCCAGCAGGCTTTCAGGGGGGACCGGGGAGCTGTTTTTT. Protein: CASRLSGGTGELFF.

The V gene is TRBV28, the J gene TRBJ1-4; TRBD1 agrees at 9 bases. The CDR3 is 14 amino acids. Looked up from germline, CDR1 is MDHEN and CDR2 is SYDVKM. V was pared by 6 bases and J by 7 bases, with 6 bases of the junction left unmatched. Here the CDR3 reads CASSSTGGGEKLFF. The CDR3 DNA follows: TGTGCCAGCAGCTCTACAGGGGGCGGTGAAAAACTGTTTTTT.

The rearrangement links TRBV11-2 to TRBJ2-5; 13 bases agree with TRBD2. CDR3 length: 16 amino acids. The trim removed 5 bases at V and 1 base at J, leaving 4 bases unmatched. The germline gives CDR1 SGHAT, CDR2 FQNNGV. As DNA, the CDR3 is TGTGCCAGCAGCCCAGGGACTAGCGGGATCCAAGAGACCCAGTACTTC. Translated, it gives CASSPGTSGIQETQYF.

This clone showed up just a few times. The V call is TRBV6-1, the J call TRBJ1-1, with D hard to call. CDR3 length: 15 residues. Trimming took off 1 base at V and 1 base at J, with 10 bases between the two ends. Germline assignment: CDR1 MNHNS and CDR2 SASEGT. The CDR3: CASSEERLTNTEAFF. The CDR3 region has the DNA TGTGCCAGCAGTGAAGAGCGGCTTACGAACACTGAAGCTTTCTTT.

This clone was found once. The V and J genes are TRBV5-6 and TRBJ1-5, with TRBD1 matching 7 bases. Germline CDR1 SGHDT, CDR2 YYEEEE. With V trimmed by 2 bases and J by 3 bases, 8 bases remained unmatched. CDR3 size: 16 residues. CDR3 DNA sequence: TGTGCCAGCAGCTTCTCCGCGACAGGGTACAATCAGCCCCAGCATTTT. This gives the protein CASSFSATGYNQPQHF.

V is TRBV12-2 and J is TRBJ1-2. TRBV12-2 is a recognized pseudogene. This CDR3 spans 14 amino acids. For the CDR3, the DNA is TGTGCAAGTCGCTTAGTCGGGACTGGCTATGGCTACACCTTC. Translation: CASRLVGTGYGYTF.

The chain employs TRBV2 and TRBJ1-1; D gene uncertain. Germline V gives CDR1 SNHLY, CDR2 FYNNEI. This CDR3 is built from 14 residues. V lost 2 bases and J lost 0, with 7 bases in between. CDR3 sequence reads: CASSEHGVNTEAFF. The CDR3, as DNA: TGTGCCAGCAGTGAACACGGGGTGAACACTGAAGCTTTCTTT.

V usage is TRBV5-1 and J usage is TRBJ2-5, with TRBD2 as a possible D gene (5 bases). The V end lost 8 bases, the J end lost 0 bases, and 23 bases lay between the germline ends. CDR1 is SGHRS and CDR2 is YFSETQ in the germline V gene. The CDR3 is 17 amino acids. The CDR3 DNA sequence: TGCGCCAGTGAGCTTGGTACGGGATTCTCGTACCAAGAGACCCAGTACTTC. This encodes CASELGTGFSYQETQYF. The whole variable domain, remainder taken from reference TRBV5-1 and TRBJ2-5, is KAGVTQTPRYLIKTRGQQVTLSCSPISGHRSVSWYQQTPGQGLQFLFEYFSETQRNKGNFPGRFSGRQFSNSRSEMNVSTLELGDSALYLCASELGTGFSYQETQYFGPGTRLLVL.

This sequence joins TRBV28 and TRBJ1-2; unclear D gene. This CDR3 has 14 amino acids. The germline V and J ends were trimmed by 4 bases and 5 bases, with 14 bases remaining between them. Germline V CDR1 and CDR2: MDHEN, SYDVKM. CDR3 sequence reads: CASSSPREIYGYTF. CDR3 sequence (DNA): TGTGCCAGCAGTTCACCCCGGGAGATTTATGGCTACACCTTC.